Listed below are T cell receptor beta chains from one sample, sequenced in a study of OX40 agonist ivuxolimab in advanced cancers. Profiled with immunoSEQ multiplex PCR; TCRdb holds only in-frame clones, not every one. The table includes about 19,000 clones, roughly 89% detected once. Material: CD4+ or CD8+ T cells sorted from blood, obtained in a trial of the OX40 agonist ivuxolimab. The receptors stem from an adult with an advanced solid tumor such as melanoma, head and neck, liver or kidney cancer. Each CDR3 is given with its conserved first and last residue. The D gene is left open where the match is weak. Some rows have no size entry. The others give once, few or many, or a class for an expanded clone.

d_gene	abundance	v_gene	j_gene	CDR3aa	CDR3nt
TRBD1	few	TRBV11-2	TRBJ1-5	CASSLTGSHQPQHF	TGTGCCAGCAGCTTGACAGGGAGTCATCAGCCCCAGCATTTT
.	.	TRBV7-9	TRBJ1-1	CASSTPPSTVNTEAFF	TGTGCCAGCAGCACACCGCCATCGACAGTGAACACTGAAGCTTTCTTT
TRBD1	.	TRBV19	TRBJ1-5	CASTLYRGQPQHF	TGTGCCAGTACCCTCTACAGGGGCCAGCCCCAGCATTTT
.	.	TRBV27	TRBJ2-1	CASSSLEGYNEQFF	TGTGCCAGCAGTTCTCTTGAGGGCTACAATGAGCAGTTCTTC
.	.	TRBV28	TRBJ2-5	CASKLTLQETQYF	TGTGCCAGCAAACTGACTCTCCAAGAGACCCAGTACTTC
.	.	TRBV28	TRBJ2-7	CASSSIDRAQYEQYF	TGTGCCAGCAGTTCGATTGACCGGGCCCAGTACGAGCAGTACTTC
.	.	TRBV6-6	TRBJ1-1	CASSVGNTEAFF	TGTGCCAGCAGTGTCGGGAACACTGAAGCTTTCTTT
TRBD2	.	TRBV28	TRBJ2-7	CASSSTSGYEQYF	TGTGCCAGCAGCTCTACTAGCGGCTACGAGCAGTACTTC
TRBD2	.	TRBV27	TRBJ2-7	CASRPGLAGGGEQYF	TGTGCCAGCCGACCCGGACTAGCGGGAGGGGGGGAGCAGTACTTC
.	.	TRBV2	TRBJ2-1	CASSNPAGSSYNEQFF	TGTGCCAGCAGTAATCCCGCGGGCAGCTCCTACAATGAGCAGTTCTTC
TRBD1	.	TRBV10-3	TRBJ2-7	CAISGGQGLYEQYF	TGTGCCATCAGCGGCGGACAGGGGCTCTACGAGCAGTACTTC
.	.	TRBV21-1	TRBJ1-2	CASSKGAAPARYYGYTF	TGTGCCAGCAGCAAGGGGGCCGCCCCAGCAAGATACTATGGCTACACCTTC
TRBD1	.	TRBV11-3	TRBJ2-6	CASSLALTGAGANVLTF	TGTGCCAGCAGCTTAGCCTTGACAGGGGCTGGGGCCAACGTCCTGACTTTC
.	.	TRBV21-1	TRBJ2-2	CASSKDVRTGLTGELFF	TGTGCCAGCAGCAAAGACGTAAGGACAGGGCTCACCGGGGAGCTGTTTTTT
.	.	TRBV29-1	TRBJ2-7	CSVEVEPTYEQYF	TGCAGCGTTGAGGTGGAGCCCACATACGAGCAGTACTTC
TRBD1	.	TRBV10-3	TRBJ1-2	CAISPGQGFPNYGYTF	TGTGCCATCAGTCCGGGACAGGGTTTCCCTAACTATGGCTACACCTTC
.	.	TRBV7-9	TRBJ1-2	CASSLTGSNYGYTF	TGTGCCAGCAGCTTAACGGGCAGCAACTATGGCTACACCTTC
TRBD2	.	TRBV11-3	TRBJ2-7	CASSVSRLAGFYEQYF	TGTGCCAGCAGCGTCTCACGACTAGCGGGGTTCTACGAGCAGTACTTC
.	.	TRBV6-5	TRBJ1-1	CASSWGSAEAFF	TGTGCCAGCAGTTGGGGGTCCGCTGAAGCTTTCTTT
.	few	TRBV19	TRBJ1-1	CASRIGGTEAFF	TGTGCCAGTAGAATTGGGGGTACTGAAGCTTTCTTT
.	.	TRBV4-2	TRBJ2-7	CASSQGGSEQYF	TGTGCCAGCAGCCAAGGCGGTAGCGAGCAGTACTTC
.	.	TRBV28	TRBJ1-1	CASITGNTEAFF	TGTGCCAGCATCACAGGGAACACTGAAGCTTTCTTT
.	.	TRBV28	TRBJ2-5	CASSLAGSSETQYF	TGTGCCAGCAGTTTGGCAGGGAGCTCAGAGACCCAGTACTTC
TRBD2	.	TRBV5-1	TRBJ2-7	CASSLDGTSVSYEQYF	TGCGCCAGCAGCTTGGATGGGACTAGCGTTTCCTACGAGCAGTACTTC
.	.	TRBV21-1	TRBJ2-3	CASSKQTGGLGTDTQYF	TGTGCCAGCAGCAAGCAGACAGGGGGATTGGGCACAGATACGCAGTATTTT
TRBD2	.	TRBV13	TRBJ2-7	CASSLGGASGRYEQYF	TGTGCCAGCAGCTTAGGGGGGGCTAGCGGGAGGTACGAGCAGTACTTC
.	.	TRBV11-2	TRBJ2-3	CASSLGVIDRRDTQYF	TGTGCCAGCAGCTTAGGGGTCATAGATCGCAGGGATACGCAGTATTTT
.	.	TRBV25-1	TRBJ1-1	CASSESRLGNTEAFF	TGTGCCAGCAGTGAAAGTAGATTGGGGAACACTGAAGCTTTCTTT
.	.	TRBV27	TRBJ1-5	CASSLSGGGNQPQHF	TGTGCCAGCAGTTTATCGGGGGGAGGCAATCAGCCCCAGCATTTT
.	few	TRBV19	TRBJ1-1	CATPVGGTEAFF	TGTGCCACCCCAGTCGGGGGCACTGAAGCTTTCTTT
TRBD1	few	TRBV7-8	TRBJ2-1	CASSFTEDRGKDNEQFF	TGTGCCAGCAGCTTCACCGAAGACAGGGGGAAGGACAATGAGCAGTTCTTC
.	.	TRBV5-8	TRBJ2-7	CASSFRQSPYEQYF	TGTGCCAGCAGCTTTCGGCAGTCCCCCTACGAGCAGTACTTC
.	.	TRBV9	TRBJ2-1	CASSVATGGEQFF	TGTGCCAGCAGCGTAGCCACAGGCGGGGAGCAGTTCTTC
TRBD1	.	TRBV27	TRBJ2-7	CASRDRDRGPYEQYF	TGTGCCAGCAGAGACCGGGACAGGGGGCCCTACGAGCAGTACTTC
.	.	TRBV4-1	TRBJ2-7	CASSLGGSYEQYF	TGCGCCAGCAGTTTAGGGGGTTCCTACGAGCAGTACTTC
TRBD2	.	TRBV30	TRBJ2-7	CAWTAGGLNEQYF	TGTGCCTGGACAGCGGGAGGGTTGAACGAGCAGTACTTC
.	.	TRBV5-1	TRBJ2-3	CASSLLSDTQYF	TGCGCCAGCAGCTTGCTTTCAGATACGCAGTATTTT
.	.	TRBV7-3	TRBJ2-5	CASSLGGYQETQYF	TGTGCCAGCAGCTTAGGGGGGTACCAAGAGACCCAGTACTTC
.	once	TRBV19	TRBJ1-2	CASSIGGHGYTF	TGTGCCAGTAGTATAGGGGGGCACGGCTACACCTTC
.	.	TRBV27	TRBJ2-7	CATSGTLAYEQYF	TGTGCCACCTCAGGGACGTTAGCCTACGAGCAGTACTTC
.	.	TRBV5-6	TRBJ2-7	CASSSLTSSYEQYF	TGTGCCAGCAGCTCGCTTACCTCCTCCTACGAGCAGTACTTC
.	.	TRBV30	TRBJ2-7	CAWSGVDFEQYF	TGTGCCTGGAGTGGGGTAGATTTCGAGCAGTACTTC
TRBD2	.	TRBV7-6	TRBJ2-3	CASSGSSGKGTDTQYF	TGTGCCAGCAGCGGCTCTAGCGGGAAAGGCACAGATACGCAGTATTTT
TRBD1	.	TRBV7-9	TRBJ2-1	CASSLLTGAYNEQFF	TGTGCCAGCAGCTTATTAACAGGGGCCTACAATGAGCAGTTCTTC
TRBD2	once	TRBV9	TRBJ2-3	CASSVDGRGTDTQYF	TGTGCCAGCAGCGTAGACGGGAGGGGGACAGATACGCAGTATTTT
.	.	TRBV5-4	TRBJ2-2	CASSPGNTGELFF	TGTGCCAGCAGCCCCGGGAATACCGGGGAGCTGTTTTTT
.	.	TRBV29-1	TRBJ2-1	CSVEAGFHNEQFF	TGCAGCGTTGAAGCGGGTTTTCACAATGAGCAGTTCTTC
.	.	TRBV5-1	TRBJ2-7	CASSLDYEQYF	TGCGCCAGCAGCTTGGACTACGAGCAGTACTTC
.	.	TRBV27	TRBJ1-5	CATRASFLTLNQPQHF	TGTGCCACTCGGGCCTCTTTTCTAACCCTCAATCAGCCCCAGCATTTT